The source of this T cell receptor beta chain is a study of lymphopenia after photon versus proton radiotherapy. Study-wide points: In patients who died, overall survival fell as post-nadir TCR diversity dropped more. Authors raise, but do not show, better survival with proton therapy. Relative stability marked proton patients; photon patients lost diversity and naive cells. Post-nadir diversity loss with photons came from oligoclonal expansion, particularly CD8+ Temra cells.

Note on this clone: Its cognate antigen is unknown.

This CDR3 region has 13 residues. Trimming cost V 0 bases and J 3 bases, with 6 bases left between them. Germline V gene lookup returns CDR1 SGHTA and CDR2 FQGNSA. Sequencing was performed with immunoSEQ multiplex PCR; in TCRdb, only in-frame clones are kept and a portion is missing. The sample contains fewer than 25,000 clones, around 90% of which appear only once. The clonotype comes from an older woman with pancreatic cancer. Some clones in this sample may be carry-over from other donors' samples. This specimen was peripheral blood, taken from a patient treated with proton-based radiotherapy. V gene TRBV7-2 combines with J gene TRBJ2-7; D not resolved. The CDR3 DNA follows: TGTGCCAGCAGCTTAGCAAGTAGCTACGAGCAGTACTTC. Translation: CASSLASSYEQYF.